Below, 17 T cell receptor beta chains from the same sample are listed, as sequenced in a study of blood T cell repertoires in COVID-19. TCRdb's copy holds only in-frame clones and misses some; the assay was immunoSEQ multiplex PCR. The sample consists of roughly 130,000 clones, roughly 84% of them appearing once. Sequencing was carried out using PBMCs or T cells enriched from blood (not recorded which). Receptors originate from a woman aged 30 to 39 who had recovered from COVID-19.

This rearrangement joins TRBV28 to TRBJ2-7, with D tentatively TRBD2 (6 bases). CDR1 is MDHEN and CDR2 is SYDVKM in the germline V gene. The CDR3 totals 14 residues. Trimming removed 5 bases at V and 2 bases at J, with 13 bases between. The CDR3: CASSRNREPYEQYF. CDR3 sequence (DNA): TGTGCCAGCAGTCGAAACCGGGAGCCCTACGAGCAGTACTTC. The complete variable domain, with remaining parts taken from reference TRBV28 and TRBJ2-7, reads DVKVTQSSRYLVKRTGEKVFLECVQDMDHENMFWYRQDPGLGLRLIYFSYDVKMKEKGDIPEGYSVSREKKERFSLILESASTNQTSMYLCASSRNREPYEQYFGPGTRLTVT.

This clone showed up many times. The rearrangement uses TRBV7-3 and TRBJ2-1; no clear D. The germline V gene encodes CDR1 SGHTA and CDR2 FQGTGA. CDR3 length: 15 amino acids. The germline V and J ends were trimmed by 2 bases and 0 bases, with 8 bases remaining between them. DNA for the CDR3: TGTGCCAGCAGCTTAGCGTTTGGCTCCTACAATGAGCAGTTCTTC. It translates to CASSLAFGSYNEQFF.

The chain has TRBV7-9 and TRBJ1-5; 9 bases map to TRBD1. This CDR3 has 19 amino acids. Germline V gene data show CDR1 as SEHNR and CDR2 as FQNEAQ (reference sequence). The J segment lost 4 bases and the V segment lost 1 base, leaving 14 bases of the junction unmatched. The CDR3 DNA follows: TGTGCCAGCAGCTTAGGGACAGGGGACCAGAATTATGGTAATCAGCCCCAGCATTTT. This encodes CASSLGTGDQNYGNQPQHF.

The genes are TRBV9 and TRBJ1-2; possible D gene TRBD1, 5 bases. Per germline, CDR1 SGDLS and CDR2 YYNGEE. The CDR3 is 16 residues long. Trimming stripped 3 bases from V and 0 bases from J, with 15 bases between. The CDR3 is CASSAPTGGANYGYTF. CDR3 DNA: TGTGCCAGCAGCGCTCCGACGGGGGGTGCTAACTATGGCTACACCTTC.

About this clone: The same CDR3 is also encoded by other DNA sequences in this sample. V and J are TRBV18 and TRBJ1-5, with 8 bases matching TRBD1. Germline CDR1 KGHSH, CDR2 LQKENI. J lost 0 bases, V lost 3 bases, and 1 base had no gene match. The CDR3 is 15 residues long. The CDR3, as DNA: TGTGCCAGCTCACCCGGACAGGGTAGCAATCAGCCCCAGCATTTT. Translation: CASSPGQGSNQPQHF. Drawing the rest from reference TRBV18 and TRBJ1-5, the complete variable domain is NAGVMQNPRHLVRRRGQEARLRCSPMKGHSHVYWYRQLPEEGLKFMVYLQKENIIDESGMPKERFSAEFPKEGPSILRIQQVVRGDSAAYFCASSPGQGSNQPQHFGDGTRLSIL.

The rearrangement joins TRBV4-3 to TRBJ2-1; TRBD2 agrees at 10 bases. The trim removed 0 bases at V and 2 bases at J, leaving 4 bases unmatched. The CDR3 spans 17 residues. The germline CDR1 and CDR2 sequences are LGHNA and YSLEER. CDR3 sequence: CASSQDLGLAAYNEQFF. The CDR3 DNA reads TGCGCCAGCAGCCAAGACCTAGGACTAGCGGCCTACAATGAGCAGTTCTTC.

The chain has TRBV6-4 and TRBJ2-3, with D uncertain. This CDR3 has 14 residues. From germline, CDR1 is MRHNA and CDR2 SNTAGT. Trimming took off 2 bases at V and 2 bases at J, with 8 bases between the two ends. The CDR3 here is CASSDGGVTDTQYF. The CDR3 DNA sequence: TGTGCCAGCAGTGACGGCGGCGTCACAGATACGCAGTATTTT.

The J gene is TRBJ1-5, the V gene TRBV23-1, with D perhaps matching TRBD1 (6 bases). TRBV23-1 is placed among ORFs of uncertain function. This CDR3 comprises 18 residues. The ends were cut back, 1 base at V and 4 bases at J, with 20 bases in the middle. The CDR3 reads CASSQWGRGNGGNQPQHF. CDR3 DNA: TGCGCCAGCAGTCAATGGGGTAGGGGGAACGGAGGTAATCAGCCCCAGCATTTT.

This chain uses TRBV19 with TRBJ2-7; 11 bases match TRBD1. CDR3 size: 15 residues. Looked up from germline, CDR1 is LNHDA and CDR2 is SQIVND (reference sequence). V was pared by 6 bases and J by 4 bases, with 8 bases of the junction left unmatched. Here the CDR3 reads CASSPGTGGFYEQYF. The CDR3 coding sequence is TGTGCCAGTAGCCCCGGGACAGGGGGATTTTACGAGCAGTACTTC.

V is TRBV30 and J is TRBJ2-6; maybe TRBD1 (6 bases). The CDR3 consists of 15 residues. CDR1 is GTSNPN and CDR2 is SVGIG in the germline V gene (reference sequence). Trimming cost V 0 bases and J 4 bases, with 10 bases left between them. CDR3 coding DNA: TGTGCCTGGAGTGTAGGGGGACGCGGGGCCAACGTCCTGACTTTC. Translation gives CAWSVGGRGANVLTF.

This CDR3 is CASSSTPGTKETQYF. CDR3 in DNA: TGTGCCAGCAGCTCGACCCCCGGGACTAAAGAGACCCAGTACTTC. The V and J genes are TRBV9 and TRBJ2-5; 7 positions match TRBD2. The V segment lost 4 bases and the J segment 3 bases; nucleotides outside the gene matches: 9. Per the germline V gene, CDR1 is SGDLS and CDR2 is YYNGEE. The CDR3 consists of 15 residues.

J is TRBJ1-1 and V is TRBV4-2; tentatively, D is TRBD1 (6 bases). Between the trimmed V and J ends, which lost 0 bases and 8 bases, there was a span of 13 bases. Germline loops: CDR1 LGHNA, CDR2 YNFKEQ. The CDR3 runs to 14 residues. CDR3 loop: CASSQEQGRGEAFF. In nucleotides, the CDR3 is TGTGCCAGCAGCCAAGAACAGGGAAGGGGGGAAGCTTTCTTT.

This rearrangement joins TRBV4-3 to TRBJ2-3; D perhaps matches TRBD2 (5 bases). The germline V gene encodes CDR1 LGHNA and CDR2 YSLEER. The V end was cut by 0 bases, the J end by 6 bases, with 13 bases between. This CDR3 has 15 residues. CDR3 coding DNA: TGCGCCAGCAGCCAAGATCTGGTAGGCGGGGATACGCAGTATTTT. Translation: CASSQDLVGGDTQYF.

The gene calls are TRBV29-1 and TRBJ1-2, with 10 bases aligning to TRBD1. The CDR3 totals 14 residues. CDR1 is SQVTM and CDR2 is ANQGSEA in the germline V gene. The ends lost 2 bases at V and 6 bases at J; junction bases unmatched: 6. CDR3 amino acids: CSVEPGQGRNGYTF. The CDR3, as DNA: TGCAGCGTTGAACCGGGACAGGGGAGAAATGGCTACACCTTC.

J is TRBJ2-2 and V is TRBV18, with D unresolved. The CDR3 spans 13 residues. Per the germline V gene, CDR1 is KGHSH and CDR2 is LQKENI. V dropped 8 bases and J dropped 3 bases, with 10 bases sitting between them. In DNA, the CDR3 is TGTGCCAGCGCGGTAGCTTACACCGGGGAGCTGTTTTTT. Residues: CASAVAYTGELFF.

The chain combines TRBV5-1 with TRBJ2-1; 11 positions agree with TRBD2. Germline CDR1 SGHRS, CDR2 YFSETQ. This CDR3 is 18 amino acids long. After removal of 1 base from V and 4 bases from J, the junction contained 10 bases not matched to a gene. The CDR3 region is CASSLRLARLAGYNEQFF. Here the CDR3 DNA reads TGCGCCAGCAGCTTGAGGTTAGCGCGACTAGCGGGATACAATGAGCAGTTCTTC.

The chain joins TRBV7-6 to TRBJ2-2, with D perhaps TRBD2 (5 bases). The CDR3 spans 16 residues. The ends were cut back, 0 bases at V and 6 bases at J, with 14 bases in the middle. Looked up from germline, CDR1 is SGHVS and CDR2 is FNYEAQ. The CDR3 DNA is TGTGCCAGCAGCTTAGCTGGAAGGACTTCGGCCGGGGAGCTGTTTTTT. This codes for CASSLAGRTSAGELFF.